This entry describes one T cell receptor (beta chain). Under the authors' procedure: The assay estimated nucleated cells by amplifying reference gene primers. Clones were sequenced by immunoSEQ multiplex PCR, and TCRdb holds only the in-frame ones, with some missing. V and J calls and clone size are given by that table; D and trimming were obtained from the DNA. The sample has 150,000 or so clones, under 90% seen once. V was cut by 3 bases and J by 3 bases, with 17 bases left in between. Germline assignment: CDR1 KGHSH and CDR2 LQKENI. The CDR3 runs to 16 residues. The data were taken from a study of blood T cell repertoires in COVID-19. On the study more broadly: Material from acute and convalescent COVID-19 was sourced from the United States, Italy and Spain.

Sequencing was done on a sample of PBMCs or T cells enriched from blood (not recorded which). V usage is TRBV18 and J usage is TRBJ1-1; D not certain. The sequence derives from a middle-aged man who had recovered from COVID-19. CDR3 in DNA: TGTGCCAGCTCACCGCAAAGCGGCTCCCTTGACACTGAAGCTTTCTTT. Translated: CASSPQSGSLDTEAFF.